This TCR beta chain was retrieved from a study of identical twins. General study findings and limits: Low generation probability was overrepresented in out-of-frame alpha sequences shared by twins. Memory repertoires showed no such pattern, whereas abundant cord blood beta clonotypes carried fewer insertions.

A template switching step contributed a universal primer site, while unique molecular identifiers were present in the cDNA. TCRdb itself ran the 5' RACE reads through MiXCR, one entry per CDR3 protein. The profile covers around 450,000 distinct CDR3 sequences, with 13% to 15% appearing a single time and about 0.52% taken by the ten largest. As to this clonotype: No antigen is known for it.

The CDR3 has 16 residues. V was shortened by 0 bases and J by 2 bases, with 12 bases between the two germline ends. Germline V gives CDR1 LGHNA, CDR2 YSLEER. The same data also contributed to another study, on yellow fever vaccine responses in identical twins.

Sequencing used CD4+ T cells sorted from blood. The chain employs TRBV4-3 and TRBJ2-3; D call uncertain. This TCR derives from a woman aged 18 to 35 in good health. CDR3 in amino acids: CASSQDALTSTDTQYF. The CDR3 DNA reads TGCGCCAGCAGCCAAGATGCTCTTACCTCCACAGATACGCAGTATTTT.